Following are 21 T cell receptor beta chains from one sample sequenced in a study of identical twins (dated by TCRdb to 2016 to 2018). The library relied on 5' RACE. TCRdb records Illumina HiSeq 2000 as the sequencer. TCRdb reprocessing: public reads trimmed at Q25 with fastp, clones called with MiXCR, in-frame beta chains kept. Merged by CDR3 protein, the rows form single entries marked with the most common genes and DNA. The sample table contains around 450,000 distinct CDR3 sequences; only one count was recorded for approximately 15% of them. About 0.53% of the sample is in the top ten clones. Another study also made use of these data, one on yellow fever vaccine responses in identical twins.

Material: CD4+ T cells sorted from blood. The receptors stem from a young woman in good health.

The genes are TRBV5-1 and TRBJ2-2; TRBD2 matches 8 bases. The J segment lost 4 bases and the V segment lost 4 bases, leaving 6 bases of the junction unmatched. Germline CDR1 reads SGHRS; CDR2 reads YFSETQ. This CDR3 has 15 residues. The DNA for the CDR3 is TGCGCCAGCAGCCAGATAGCGGGAACCACCGGGGAGCTGTTTTTT. Translated, it gives CASSQIAGTTGELFF.

This clonotype was observed a few times. This sequence joins TRBV3-1 and TRBJ2-2; 7 bases fit TRBD1. This CDR3 comprises 15 residues. V was pared by 3 bases and J by 1 base, with 2 bases of the junction left unmatched. Germline V gene sequence: CDR1 LGHDT, CDR2 YNNKEL (reference sequence). The CDR3 spells CASSHWDRNTGELFF. In nucleotides, the CDR3 is TGTGCCAGCAGCCACTGGGACAGGAACACCGGGGAGCTGTTTTTT.

The rearrangement links TRBV12-3 or TRBV12-4 to TRBJ2-7; D perhaps matches TRBD1 (6 bases). V was pared by 5 bases and J by 5 bases, with 19 bases between. This CDR3 spans 15 amino acids. CDR3: CASSRRQALPDEQYF. DNA of the CDR3: TGTGCCAGCAGTCGACGACAGGCTCTCCCCGACGAGCAGTACTTC.

This clonotype was detected only a few times. The V gene is TRBV5-8, the J gene TRBJ1-4; 8 nucleotides agree with TRBD1. CDR3 size: 15 residues. The V and J ends lost 3 bases and 8 bases, in that order; junction bases with no gene match: 9. Germline CDR1 SGHTS, CDR2 YDEGEE. The CDR3 loop reads CASSWGTGGDEKLFF. CDR3 bases: TGTGCCAGCAGCTGGGGAACAGGGGGGGACGAAAAACTGTTTTTT. Full variable domain (outside the CDR3, taken from reference TRBV5-8 and TRBJ1-4): EAGVTQSPTHLIKTRGQQATLRCSPISGHTSVYWYQQALGLGLQFLLWYDEGEERNRGNFPPRFSGRQFPNYSSELNVNALELEDSALYLCASSWGTGGDEKLFFGSGTQLSVL.

This clonotype has a handful of counts. V gene TRBV20-1 combines with J gene TRBJ2-7; 7 nucleotides match TRBD1. The CDR3 length is 15 residues. The V and J ends lost 3 bases and 3 bases, in that order; junction bases with no gene match: 11. Germline V gene data show CDR1 as DFQATT and CDR2 as SNEGSKA (reference sequence). This CDR3 reads CSARTKQGLGYEQYF. The CDR3 DNA sequence: TGCAGTGCTAGGACCAAACAGGGGTTAGGCTACGAGCAGTACTTC.

This clonotype appeared a few times. The chain recombines TRBV4-3 with TRBJ2-1; D might be TRBD2 (6 bases). The germline V gene encodes CDR1 LGHNA and CDR2 YSLEER. The CDR3 runs to 15 residues. V was cut by 6 bases and J by 5 bases, with 17 bases left in between. In nucleotides, the CDR3 is TGCGCCAGCAGTCTTGGAGGGCCATCGCACAATGAGCAGTTCTTC. The encoded protein is CASSLGGPSHNEQFF.

This chain connects TRBV12-3 or TRBV12-4 to TRBJ2-3; D is unresolved. This CDR3 is 15 amino acids long. V lost 6 bases, J lost 6 bases, and 19 bases lay in between. The DNA of the CDR3 is TGTGCCAGCAGCCGCAATAAGCGTTTGGACGATACGCAGTATTTT. It is translated as CASSRNKRLDDTQYF.

This clonotype was seen a handful of times. The chain is built from TRBV24-1 and TRBJ1-2, with 12 bases fitting TRBD1. V lost 4 bases to trimming and J lost 3 bases; unmatched junction nucleotides: 5. CDR1 is KGHDR and CDR2 is SFDVKD in the germline V gene. The CDR3 is made up of 16 amino acids. Here the CDR3 reads CATSDPGTGGDYGYTF. DNA of the CDR3: TGTGCCACCAGTGACCCCGGGACAGGGGGCGACTATGGCTACACCTTC.

This clonotype was detected a few times. The chain carries TRBV9 and TRBJ2-3; perhaps TRBD2 as D (5 bases). CDR3 length: 12 amino acids. The germline V gene has CDR1 SGDLS and CDR2 YYNGEE. The V end was cut by 3 bases, the J end by 8 bases, with 10 bases between. The CDR3 spells CASSASFGTQYF. The CDR3 DNA sequence: TGTGCCAGCAGCGCTAGCTTCGGTACGCAGTATTTT.

In its sample, this clonotype was seen a few times. The chain joins TRBV28 to TRBJ1-4, with 7 bases identical to TRBD1. The CDR3 consists of 12 residues. The V gene's germline CDR1 is MDHEN and CDR2 SYDVKM. J lost 7 bases, V lost 7 bases, and 3 bases had no gene match. The CDR3 DNA reads TGTGCCAGCACCCACAGGGGTGAAAAACTGTTTTTT. Protein: CASTHRGEKLFF.

V gene TRBV20-1 combines with J gene TRBJ1-5; D uncertain. With 1 base removed from V and 9 bases from J, the gap between germline ends came to 13 bases. The CDR3 contains 13 residues. Germline V gives CDR1 DFQATT, CDR2 SNEGSKA (reference sequence). The CDR3 DNA is TGCAGTGCTAGAGCCCAGATCTTGGGGCCCCAGCATTTT. Protein sequence: CSARAQILGPQHF.

In this sample, this clonotype turned up a few times. The junction departs from germline at one end; a sequencing error may be responsible. The J gene is TRBJ2-7, the V gene TRBV12-3 or TRBV12-4, with 9 bases lining up with TRBD2. CDR3 length: 14 amino acids. This CDR3 is CASRSGGRAYERYF. The CDR3 DNA is TGTGCCAGCAGGTCGGGCGGGAGGGCCTACGAGCGGTACTTC.

Points on this clonotype: A read error may be the cause here, since a much bigger clone is one base away. The gene calls are TRBV12-3 or TRBV12-4 and TRBJ2-3; 8 bases match TRBD2. The V and J ends lost 7 bases and 3 bases, in that order; junction bases with no gene match: 6. The CDR3 totals 14 residues. The CDR3 here is CASITSGVTDTQYF. CDR3 bases: TGTGCCAGCATCACTAGCGGAGTTACAGATACGCAGTATTTT.

Only a few counts were recorded for this clonotype. The chain couples TRBV19 to TRBJ2-7, with 9 bases lining up with TRBD1. CDR1 and CDR2 (germline): LNHDA, SQIVND (reference sequence). The CDR3 covers 13 residues. Trimming removed 5 bases from V and 3 bases from J; junction bases left unmatched: 2. CDR3: CASSDRGVYEQYF. The CDR3 DNA follows: TGTGCCAGTAGTGACAGGGGGGTCTACGAGCAGTACTTC.

This CDR3 is CASSKRGVAYF. In DNA, the CDR3 is TGTGCCAGCAGTAAAAGGGGGGTGGCGTACTTC. The gene calls are TRBV27 and TRBJ2-5; D may correspond to TRBD1 or TRBD2 (6 bases each). Germline CDR1 reads MNHEY; CDR2 reads SMNVEV (reference sequence). The CDR3 covers 11 residues. V shed 5 bases and J shed 13 bases, with 14 bases lying between them.

The table lists this clonotype with a few counts. CDR3 region: CSATAGDLPADTQYF. The CDR3 region has the DNA TGCAGTGCTACAGCGGGGGACTTGCCGGCAGATACGCAGTATTTT. The chain links TRBV20-1 to TRBJ2-3, with TRBD2 matching over 8 bases. Germline V gene data show CDR1 as DFQATT and CDR2 as SNEGSKA (reference sequence). V was pared by 4 bases and J by 4 bases, with 10 bases of the junction left unmatched. CDR3 size: 15 residues.

This rearrangement joins TRBV9 to TRBJ1-1; D gene unclear. Trimming removed 4 bases at V and 1 base at J, with 11 bases between. Looked up from germline, CDR1 is SGDLS and CDR2 is YYNGEE. This CDR3 has 14 amino acids. CDR3 sequence reads: CASSILAENTEAFF. The CDR3 nucleotides are TGTGCCAGCAGCATATTAGCAGAGAACACTGAAGCTTTCTTT. Supplemented by reference TRBV9 and TRBJ1-1, the full variable domain reads DSGVTQTPKHLITATGQRVTLRCSPRSGDLSVYWYQQSLDQGLQFLIQYYNGEERAKGNILERFSAQQFPDLHSELNLSSLELGDSALYFCASSILAENTEAFFGQGTRLTVV.

This clonotype was recorded at least ten times. The chain carries TRBV4-2 and TRBJ2-7; 14 positions match TRBD2. J was trimmed by 5 bases and V by 4 bases; bases with no gene match: 16. Germline V gene lookup returns CDR1 LGHNA and CDR2 YNFKEQ. CDR3 size: 19 residues. CDR3 in DNA: TGTGCCAGCAGCCTAAAAGACGGGACTAGCGGGAGAAGTGTTGACGAGCAGTACTTC. Its translation: CASSLKDGTSGRSVDEQYF.

This clonotype has a handful of counts. V is TRBV29-1 and J is TRBJ2-1, with 8 positions matching TRBD1. Trimming removed 2 bases from V and 3 bases from J; junction bases left unmatched: 6. This CDR3 region has 15 residues. CDR1 SQVTM and CDR2 ANQGSEA come from the germline V gene. The CDR3 loop reads CSVESGTGVYNEQFF. Written as DNA, the CDR3 is TGCAGCGTTGAATCCGGGACAGGCGTCTACAATGAGCAGTTCTTC.

This clonotype appeared a few times. The CDR3: CSARRGAMDEQFF. The CDR3 nucleotides read TGCAGTGCTAGACGGGGGGCTATGGATGAGCAGTTCTTC. V and J are TRBV20-1 and TRBJ2-1; possibly TRBD2 for D (7 bases). CDR1 is DFQATT and CDR2 is SNEGSKA in the germline V gene (reference sequence). V dropped 2 bases and J dropped 8 bases, with 13 bases sitting between them. This CDR3 region has 13 residues.

This clonotype has a handful of counts. J is TRBJ1-2 and V is TRBV7-9; 7 positions match TRBD1. V lost 1 base to trimming and J lost 4 bases; unmatched junction nucleotides: 3. Per germline, CDR1 SEHNR and CDR2 FQNEAQ (reference sequence). The length of the CDR3 is 14 residues. The CDR3, as DNA: TGTGCCAGCAGCTTAGTAGGGGGCAGCTATGGCTACACCTTC. It codes for CASSLVGGSYGYTF.